This is a list of T cell receptor beta chains from one sample in a study of shared clonotypes between healthy human individuals. Generated by immunoSEQ multiplex PCR, the TCRdb table keeps only in-frame clones and is missing some. The profile shows roughly 700,000 clones, 90% of them singletons. Sequencing was done on a sample of memory CD8+ T cells from PBMCs. The receptors here all came from a man younger than 35 in good health. Some clones in this sample may be carry-over from other donors' samples. CDR3s include the opening cysteine and the closing phenylalanine or tryptophan. D genes are given only for firm matches. Not all rows give a size; the values are once, few, many and, for expanded clones, a class.

. | TRBJ1-2 | TRBV13 | . | TGTGCCAGCAGCTTAGGCAACAGTGGCTACACCTTC | CASSLGNSGYTF
. | TRBJ1-5 | TRBV27 | . | TGTGCCAGCCCTCGGGGAGGGTTATATAGCAATCAGCCCCAGCATTTT | CASPRGGLYSNQPQHF
. | TRBJ2-1 | TRBV18 | TRBD2 | TGTGCCAGCTCACCTCCGGGACTAGCGGGTACCTACAATGAGCAGTTCTTC | CASSPPGLAGTYNEQFF
. | TRBJ2-7 | TRBV9 | . | TGTGCCAGCAGCGCCACCGGGATATCCGACTACGAGCAGTACTTC | CASSATGISDYEQYF
. | TRBJ1-1 | TRBV5-8 | . | TGTGCCAGCAGCTTGGGCAGCCTGGGGACTGAAGCTTTCTTT | CASSLGSLGTEAFF
. | TRBJ2-1 | TRBV5-1 | TRBD2 | TGCGCCAGCAGCTCGAGACTAGCCCGCATGGATGAGCAGTTCTTC | CASSSRLARMDEQFF
once | TRBJ2-1 | TRBV19 | . | TGTGCCAGTAGTAGAATGGAATCGGGGGCCTACAATGAGCAGTTCTTC | CASSRMESGAYNEQFF
. | TRBJ2-7 | TRBV5-5 | . | TGTGCCAGCAGCCCTGGTCGGGGAGTGCCCTACGAGCAGTACTTC | CASSPGRGVPYEQYF
few | TRBJ1-1 | TRBV6-6 | . | TGTGCCAGCAGCCCCTTGGCGGGCGGTTGGACTGAAGCTTTCTTT | CASSPLAGGWTEAFF
. | TRBJ2-7 | TRBV19 | . | TGTGCCAGTGCGGGAACGGAGAGCTCCTACGAGCAGTACTTC | CASAGTESSYEQYF
. | TRBJ1-1 | TRBV27 | . | TGTGCCAGCAGTCTCGCAGGGAAGGCTGAAGCTTTCTTT | CASSLAGKAEAFF
. | TRBJ2-1 | TRBV27 | TRBD1 | TGTGCCAGCAGTCTTAGGACAGGGCGTGGTAATGAGCAGTTCTTC | CASSLRTGRGNEQFF
. | TRBJ1-1 | TRBV19 | . | TGTGCCAGTAGTGCATCCCGGGGGTACACTGAAGCTTTCTTT | CASSASRGYTEAFF
. | TRBJ1-3 | TRBV28 | . | TGTGCCAGCAGTCCCGGGACACCTGGGGTCACCATATATTTT | CASSPGTPGVTIYF
. | TRBJ2-1 | TRBV7-2 | . | TGTGCCAGCAGCTTATATAGGGTGGCTGATGAGCAGTTCTTC | CASSLYRVADEQFF
. | TRBJ1-5 | TRBV9 | . | TGTGCCAGCAGTCGGTTGGGAGGGAATCAGCCCCAGCATTTT | CASSRLGGNQPQHF
. | TRBJ2-6 | TRBV7-3 | . | TGTGCCAGCGCCCTTAAAGTGAAGCCTGGGGCCAACGTCCTGACTTTC | CASALKVKPGANVLTF
. | TRBJ1-4 | TRBV28 | . | TGTGCCAGCAGAGCCCGGAGGACATACGGAACTAATGAAAAACTGTTTTTT | CASRARRTYGTNEKLFF
once | TRBJ2-3 | TRBV29-1 | . | TGCAGCGTTGAAGAAGTGGTACTAGCTGCTAGCACAGATACGCAGTATTTT | CSVEEVVLAASTDTQYF
. | TRBJ2-1 | TRBV15 | . | TGTGCCACCAGCAGCCGCGAGTGGGGGCCTGAGCAGTTCTTC | CATSSREWGPEQFF
. | TRBJ2-7 | TRBV7-9 | . | TGTGCCAGCAGCTCAGCCCGATACGAGCAGTACTTC | CASSSARYEQYF
once | TRBJ1-2 | TRBV7-9 | . | TGTGCCAGCAGCCCGCGGGTTTCCGGGACACTATATGGCTACACCTTC | CASSPRVSGTLYGYTF
. | TRBJ2-7 | TRBV11-2 | . | TGTGCCAGCAGCCCGGGGGGCCCCGAGCAGTACTTC | CASSPGGPEQYF
. | TRBJ2-7 | TRBV25-1 | . | TGTGCCAGCAGACAGATCTACGAGCAGTACTTC | CASRQIYEQYF
. | TRBJ1-1 | TRBV4-3 | . | TGCGCCAGCAGCCAAGCTACGGTGGGGAACACTGAAGCTTTCTTT | CASSQATVGNTEAFF
. | TRBJ2-7 | TRBV5-1 | . | TGCGCCAGCAGCTTCGGAGGACAGGGGAGCCGGGAGGGCCTCTACGAGCAGTACTTC | CASSFGGQGSREGLYEQYF
. | TRBJ2-7 | TRBV27 | . | TGTGCCAGCACCTCACTGGGGGCTAGCGACGAGCAGTACTTC | CASTSLGASDEQYF
. | TRBJ2-1 | TRBV7-9 | TRBD2 | TGTGCCAGCAGCCAAGAAGGGACTAGCGGGAACTCCTACAATGAGCAGTTCTTC | CASSQEGTSGNSYNEQFF
. | TRBJ2-7 | TRBV4-2 | TRBD2 | TGTGCCAGCAGCCAAGAAGCGGGACGGGAGGTCAGCTCCTACGAGCAGTACTTC | CASSQEAGREVSSYEQYF
. | TRBJ1-1 | TRBV5-1 | TRBD1 | TGCGCCAGCAGCCCCGGGACAGGGGGCTTTGAAGCTTTCTTT | CASSPGTGGFEAFF
. | TRBJ2-5 | TRBV27 | TRBD2 | TGTGCCAGCAGTACACTAGCGGGACAAGAGACCCAGTACTTC | CASSTLAGQETQYF
. | TRBJ2-7 | TRBV19 | . | TGTGCCAGTAGTACCCTCAGGGGGCCGGGAGGCGAGCAGTACTTC | CASSTLRGPGGEQYF
. | TRBJ2-7 | TRBV5-6 | . | TGTGCCAGCAGCTTGGAACTCGACCACGAGCAGTACTTC | CASSLELDHEQYF
few | TRBJ2-1 | TRBV10-1 | . | TGCGCCAGCAGTGTTCGGGATAGCTCCTACAATGAGCAGTTCTTC | CASSVRDSSYNEQFF
. | TRBJ1-2 | TRBV2 | TRBD1 | TGTGCCAGCAGTGAGCTTCCAACCACAGGGGTTTTTTACGGCTACACCTTC | CASSELPTTGVFYGYTF